These T cell receptor beta chains were read from a single sample in a study of identical twins. MiXCR, run by TCRdb on the 5' RACE reads, gives a single entry per CDR3 protein. The profile shows 100,000 to 110,000 distinct CDR3 sequences, under 6.5% of them singletons. Material: memory T cells sorted from blood. These receptors were taken from a woman between 45 and 65 years old in good health. Each CDR3 is given with its conserved first and last residue. Each record gives: CDR3 protein, CDR3 DNA, J gene, clone size, V gene, D gene. The D gene is left open where the match is weak. For some rows the clone size is stated as once, few or many, or as a class when expanded; others skip it.

cdr3_aa: CASSFTGKNTGELFF
cdr3_nt: TGCGCCAGCAGCTTTACGGGAAAGAACACCGGGGAGCTGTTTTTT
j_call: TRBJ2-2
clone_size: few
v_call: TRBV5-1
d_call: NA

cdr3_aa: CATRGSGSYEQYF
cdr3_nt: TGTGCCACCAGGGGTAGCGGCTCCTACGAGCAGTACTTC
j_call: TRBJ2-7
clone_size: few
v_call: TRBV15
d_call: NA

cdr3_aa: CASSELGVRTNEKLFF
cdr3_nt: TGTGCCAGCAGTGAATTGGGGGTGAGAACTAATGAAAAACTGTTTTTT
j_call: TRBJ1-4
clone_size: many
v_call: TRBV6-1
d_call: NA

cdr3_aa: CASSLNAEEKLFF
cdr3_nt: TGTGCCAGCAGCCTAAACGCGGAGGAAAAACTGTTTTTT
j_call: TRBJ1-4
clone_size: many
v_call: TRBV4-2
d_call: NA

cdr3_aa: CASQGGGETQYF
cdr3_nt: TGTGCCAGCCAGGGGGGAGGAGAGACCCAGTACTTC
j_call: TRBJ2-5
clone_size: many
v_call: TRBV7-2
d_call: NA

cdr3_aa: CASSKLAGETDTQYF
cdr3_nt: TGTGCCAGCAGCAAGCTAGCGGGAGAAACAGATACGCAGTATTTT
j_call: TRBJ2-3
clone_size: many
v_call: TRBV21-1
d_call: NA

cdr3_aa: CASTLSGGLAEAFF
cdr3_nt: TGTGCCAGCACCCTAAGCGGGGGGCTGGCTGAAGCTTTCTTT
j_call: TRBJ1-1
clone_size: many
v_call: TRBV11-2
d_call: NA

cdr3_aa: CASSWEWGNYGYTF
cdr3_nt: TGCGCCAGCAGCTGGGAATGGGGTAACTATGGCTACACCTTC
j_call: TRBJ1-2
clone_size: few
v_call: TRBV5-1
d_call: NA

cdr3_aa: CASGPGGKASPLHF
cdr3_nt: TGTGCTAGTGGCCCAGGGGGGAAGGCATCACCCCTCCACTTT
j_call: TRBJ1-6
clone_size: NA
v_call: TRBV12-5
d_call: TRBD1

cdr3_aa: CSVGWTASSYNEQFF
cdr3_nt: TGCAGCGTGGGTTGGACAGCTAGCTCCTACAATGAGCAGTTCTTC
j_call: TRBJ2-1
clone_size: few
v_call: TRBV29-1
d_call: NA

cdr3_aa: CASQQLASGRGNEQFF
cdr3_nt: TGTGCCAGCCAACAGCTCGCTAGCGGGAGGGGTAATGAGCAGTTCTTC
j_call: TRBJ2-1
clone_size: many
v_call: TRBV5-6
d_call: TRBD2

cdr3_aa: CASTHLGGVEQFF
cdr3_nt: TGTGCCAGCACTCACTTGGGGGGAGTTGAGCAGTTCTTC
j_call: TRBJ2-1
clone_size: few
v_call: TRBV6-6
d_call: NA

cdr3_aa: CASSQASSGARTQYF
cdr3_nt: TGTGCCAGCAGCCAAGCCTCTAGCGGGGCGAGGACCCAGTACTTC
j_call: TRBJ2-5
clone_size: many
v_call: TRBV3-1
d_call: TRBD2

cdr3_aa: CASSRTALNTEAFF
cdr3_nt: TGTGCCAGCAGTAGGACGGCCCTGAACACTGAAGCTTTCTTT
j_call: TRBJ1-1
clone_size: many
v_call: TRBV12-3/TRBV12-4
d_call: NA

cdr3_aa: CASSSYLTGQETQYF
cdr3_nt: TGTGCCAGCAGCTCTTATTTGACAGGTCAAGAGACCCAGTACTTC
j_call: TRBJ2-5
clone_size: many
v_call: TRBV7-9
d_call: NA

cdr3_aa: CASSAGQIYEQYF
cdr3_nt: TGTGCCAGCAGCGCCGGACAAATCTACGAGCAGTACTTC
j_call: TRBJ2-7
clone_size: few
v_call: TRBV11-2
d_call: NA

cdr3_aa: CSARARRDPGNTIYF
cdr3_nt: TGCAGTGCTAGAGCCCGCAGGGACCCAGGAAACACCATATATTTT
j_call: TRBJ1-3
clone_size: many
v_call: TRBV20-1
d_call: NA